The TCR beta chain under discussion was sequenced for a study of blood T cell repertoires in COVID-19. For the study at large: Acute-phase and convalescent COVID-19 samples originated in the United States, Italy and Spain. PBMCs, B-cell-depleted T cells, or T cells were the source of the cDNA or gDNA that made up the material.

Authors' data handling: Reference gene primer amplification yielded estimated nucleated cell counts. Clones were sequenced by immunoSEQ multiplex PCR, and TCRdb holds only the in-frame ones, with some missing. V, J and clone size are those of that table, while D and trimming were read from the DNA. This sample carries under 200,000 clones, approximately 86% of them seen once, and the ten largest clones take about 8.1%. The junction had 16 bases not matched to a gene; V was cut back by 5 bases and J by 0 bases. The CDR3 totals 21 residues. CDR1 MNHEY and CDR2 SMNVEV come from the germline V gene (reference sequence). A few counts support this clone.

The sequence was obtained from an elderly woman with COVID-19, enrolled during active disease. V usage is TRBV27 and J usage is TRBJ2-1; 13 bases match TRBD2. Sequencing used peripheral blood. CDR3 sequence reads: CASSPRARGLAGASSYNEQFF. The CDR3 DNA follows: TGTGCCAGCAGTCCCCGAGCCCGAGGACTAGCGGGGGCGAGCTCCTACAATGAGCAGTTCTTC.